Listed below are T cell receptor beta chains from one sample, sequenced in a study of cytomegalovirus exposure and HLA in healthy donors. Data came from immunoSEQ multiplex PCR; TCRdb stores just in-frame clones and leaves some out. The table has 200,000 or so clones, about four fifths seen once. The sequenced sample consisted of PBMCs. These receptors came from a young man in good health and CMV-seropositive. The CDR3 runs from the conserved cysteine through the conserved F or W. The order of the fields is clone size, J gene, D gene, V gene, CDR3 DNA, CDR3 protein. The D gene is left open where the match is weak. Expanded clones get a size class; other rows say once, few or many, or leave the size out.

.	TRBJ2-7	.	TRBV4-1	TGCGCCAGCAGCCAAGAGGGGCGGTTGAAGGACGAGCAGTACTTC	CASSQEGRLKDEQYF
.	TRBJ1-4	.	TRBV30	TGTGCCTGGAGTTCGGGCAGGGTAGGGGAAAAACTGTTTTTT	CAWSSGRVGEKLFF
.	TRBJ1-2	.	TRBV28	TGTGCCAGCAGTCCAGACTATGGCTACACCTTC	CASSPDYGYTF
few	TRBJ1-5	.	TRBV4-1	TGCGCCAGCAGCCGCCCTGATGGGGGAGGGCCCCAGCATTTT	CASSRPDGGGPQHF
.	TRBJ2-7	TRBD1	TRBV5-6	TGTGCCAGCAGCTTGGGACAGGGGGTTTATGGCTCCTACGAGCAGTACTTC	CASSLGQGVYGSYEQYF
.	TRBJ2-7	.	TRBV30	TGTGCCTGGAGTATAAGCGGAACCTCCTACGAGCAGTACTTC	CAWSISGTSYEQYF
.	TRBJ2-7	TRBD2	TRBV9	TGTGCCAGCAGCGTAGCTCTAGCGGGGGACTACGAGCAGTACTTC	CASSVALAGDYEQYF
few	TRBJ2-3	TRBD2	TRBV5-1	TGCGCCAGCAGCGACCAACTAGCGGGAGTCACAGATACGCAGTATTTT	CASSDQLAGVTDTQYF
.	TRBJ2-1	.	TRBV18	TGTGCCAGCTCCCGCGGACCGGGAAGCTCCTACAATGAGCAGTTCTTC	CASSRGPGSSYNEQFF
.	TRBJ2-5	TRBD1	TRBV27	TGTGCCAGCCCCGACAGGGGGGAGACCCAGTACTTC	CASPDRGETQYF
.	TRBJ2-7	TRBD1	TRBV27	TGTGCCAGCAGTTTAAGGGCAGGGGGTAACCCCTACGAGCAGTACTTC	CASSLRAGGNPYEQYF
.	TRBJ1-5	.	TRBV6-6	TGTGCCAGCAGTACCTCTACAGGGAGACCGCCCCAGCATTTT	CASSTSTGRPPQHF
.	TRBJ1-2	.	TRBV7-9	TGTGCCAGCAGCCGGGGAGAGGCAGAGCCTAACTATGGCTACACCTTC	CASSRGEAEPNYGYTF
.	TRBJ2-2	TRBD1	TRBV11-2	TGTGCCAGCAGCTTTCGGGACAGGGGGAGGATAGACACCGGGGAGCTGTTTTTT	CASSFRDRGRIDTGELFF
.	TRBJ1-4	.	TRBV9	TGTGCCAGCAGCCCTCGGGGGACTAATGAAAAACTGTTTTTT	CASSPRGTNEKLFF
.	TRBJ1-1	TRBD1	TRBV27	TGTGCCAGCAGTGTAGACAGGGGGAACACTGAAGCTTTCTTT	CASSVDRGNTEAFF
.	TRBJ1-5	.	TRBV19	TGTGCCAGTAGTCGGACAGTTAGCAATCAGCCCCAGCATTTT	CASSRTVSNQPQHF
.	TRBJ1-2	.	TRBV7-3	TGTGCCAGCAGCTTAGACGGGAACTATGGCTACACCTTC	CASSLDGNYGYTF
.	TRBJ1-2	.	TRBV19	TGTGCCACCGGGACTGACTATGGCTACACCTTC	CATGTDYGYTF
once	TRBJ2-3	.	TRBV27	TGTGCCAGCAGTTTCCAGAGGAGGGTCGCAGATACGCAGTATTTT	CASSFQRRVADTQYF
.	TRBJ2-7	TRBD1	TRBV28	TGTGCCAGCAGCCTACAGGGGGTCTACGAGCAGTACTTC	CASSLQGVYEQYF
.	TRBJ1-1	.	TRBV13	TGTGCCAGCTCGGCAGGTGAGCCAGGTACTGAAGCTTTCTTT	CASSAGEPGTEAFF
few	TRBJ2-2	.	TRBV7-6	TGTGCCAGCAGCTCCGGGGGATTAGGGGCCGGGGAGCTGTTTTTT	CASSSGGLGAGELFF
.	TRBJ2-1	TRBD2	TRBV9	TGTGCCAGCAGCGTAGCCGGGACTAACAATGAGCAGTTCTTC	CASSVAGTNNEQFF
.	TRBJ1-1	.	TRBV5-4	TGTGCCAGCAGCTTGTCGGTGAACACTGAAGCTTTCTTT	CASSLSVNTEAFF
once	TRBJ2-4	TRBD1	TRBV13	TGTGCCAGCAGCTTAAGGCAGGGGGTTGGTTACATTCAGTACTTC	CASSLRQGVGYIQYF
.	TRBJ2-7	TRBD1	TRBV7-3	TGTGCCAGCAGCCCGACAGGGGGGGCTTACGAGCAGTACTTC	CASSPTGGAYEQYF
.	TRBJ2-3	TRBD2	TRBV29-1	TGCAGCGCCCGCGGACTAGCGGCAGGGTCCACAGATACGCAGTATTTT	CSARGLAAGSTDTQYF
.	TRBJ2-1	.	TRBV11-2	TGTGCCAGCAGCTCCCGGAGGGACAATGAGCAGTTCTTC	CASSSRRDNEQFF
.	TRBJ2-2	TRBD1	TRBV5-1	TGCGCCAGCAGCTTAGGACAGGCGTTGATCGGGGAGCTGTTTTTT	CASSLGQALIGELFF
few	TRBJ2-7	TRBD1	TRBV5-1	TGCGCCAGCAGCTTGGGACAGGGTGGCCGCGAGCAGTACTTC	CASSLGQGGREQYF
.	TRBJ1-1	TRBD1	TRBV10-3	TGTGCCATCAGACCCGGACAGGAACCGAACACTGAAGCTTTCTTT	CAIRPGQEPNTEAFF
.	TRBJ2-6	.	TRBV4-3	TGCGCCAGCAGCCTGGAGTCCTCTGGGGCCAACGTCCTGACTTTC	CASSLESSGANVLTF
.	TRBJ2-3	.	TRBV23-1	TGCGCCAGCAGTCAATCGAACAGGCAACCCCATACGCAGTATTTT	CASSQSNRQPHTQYF
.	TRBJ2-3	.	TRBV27	TGTGCCAGCAGTTTGGTGACTAGCACAGATACGCAGTATTTT	CASSLVTSTDTQYF
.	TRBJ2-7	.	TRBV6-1	TGTGCCAGCAGTGAATGGGCATGGGAGCAGTACTTC	CASSEWAWEQYF
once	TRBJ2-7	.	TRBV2	TGTGCCAGCAGTCACTCGCCCACGGGCTACGAGCAGTACTTC	CASSHSPTGYEQYF
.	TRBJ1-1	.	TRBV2	TGTGCCAGCAGTGATATAACAGTGAACACTGAAGCTTTCTTT	CASSDITVNTEAFF
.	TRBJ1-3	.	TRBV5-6	TGTGCCAGCAGCTTGAGCGGGTGGGACGGACGAAACACCATATATTTT	CASSLSGWDGRNTIYF
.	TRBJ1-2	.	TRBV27	TGTGCCAGCAGTCCCCTACAGGGTATGGGCTATGGCTACACCTTC	CASSPLQGMGYGYTF